The table lists the clone carrying this T cell receptor (beta chain) with many counts. The target antigen is unknown. A patient was excluded if there was uncontrolled infection, other autoimmune disease, pregnancy or lactation. This CDR3 contains 13 residues. Trimming removed 0 bases from V and 9 bases from J, with 9 bases in between. Germline CDR1 SGHAT, CDR2 FQNNGV. There were TCR beta CDR3 regions amplified from RNA transcripts. The HTBI primer set was used in a first-round RT-PCR of the TCR CDR3. TCRdb reanalysed the multiplex PCR reads using MiXCR and keeps one entry per CDR3 protein. The sample records 300,000 to 350,000 distinct CDR3 sequences, about 14% being singletons. This sample is drawn from a study of T cells in Graves' hyperthyroidism and ophthalmopathy. The study, taken as a whole, reports: Most thyroid clonotypes expanded above 0.001 appeared in blood too.

The receptor comes from a woman between 25 and 40 years old with Graves' hyperthyroidism. Sequenced material: blood. This chain connects TRBV11-2 to TRBJ1-5; no definite D call. CDR3 region: CASSLDPGRPQHF. DNA of the CDR3: TGTGCCAGCAGCTTAGATCCAGGCAGGCCCCAGCATTTT.